The 18 T cell receptor beta chains listed next were all sequenced from one sample in a study of Ad26.COV2.S vaccination and SARS-CoV-2 variants. Noted treatment: 19 received Ad26.COV2.S at low or high dose, single or two shots; about 5 received placebo; per-sample allocation not given. Day 63 following the first vaccine or placebo injection was when the samples were taken. Libraries were prepared by immunoSEQ multiplex PCR; TCRdb keeps only in-frame clonotypes and omits some of them. The data hold 250,000 or so clones, with around 85% observed a single time. Material: peripheral blood, obtained in a trial of Ad26.COV2.S vaccine versus placebo. The origin of the receptors is a person aged 18-65 years who received the Ad26.COV2.S COVID-19 vaccine or a placebo.

This rearrangement joins TRBV18 to TRBJ2-2; D perhaps matches TRBD2 (6 bases). The germline V and J ends were trimmed by 0 bases and 2 bases, with 25 bases remaining between them. In germline, CDR1 is KGHSH, CDR2 LQKENI. The CDR3 runs 21 residues. The CDR3 nucleotides are TGTGCCAGCTCACCACCGATATTTCTGAAAGGAAAGGAGGGTAACACCGGGGAGCTGTTTTTT. It codes for CASSPPIFLKGKEGNTGELFF.

V usage is TRBV11-2 and J usage is TRBJ2-1, with TRBD2 matching 8 bases. The J segment lost 8 bases and the V segment lost 5 bases, leaving 11 bases of the junction unmatched. The CDR3 runs to 15 residues. The germline gives CDR1 SGHAT, CDR2 FQNNGV. DNA of the CDR3: TGTGCCAGCAGCCATACTAGCGGACGTACCTATGAGCAGTTCTTC. Protein: CASSHTSGRTYEQFF.

The rearrangement links TRBV21-1 to TRBJ1-1. TRBV21-1 is a pseudogene locus. The CDR3 extends over 13 amino acids. Written as DNA, the CDR3 is TGTGCTAGCATCACCCCCCGGGACACTGAAGCTTTCTTT. Translating it yields CASITPRDTEAFF.

The chain links TRBV5-4 to TRBJ2-1; 7 bases line up with TRBD2. The CDR3 is made up of 15 amino acids. Looked up from germline, CDR1 is SGHNT and CDR2 is YYREEE (reference sequence). The V gene end was trimmed by 1 base and the J gene end by 5 bases; junction bases not matched to a gene: 6. The CDR3 protein is CASSLLLAVHNEQFF. Written as DNA, the CDR3 is TGTGCCAGCAGCTTGCTCCTAGCGGTTCACAATGAGCAGTTCTTC.

This clone occurred once. V is TRBV7-2 and J is TRBJ1-2; 11 nucleotides match TRBD1. This CDR3 comprises 16 residues. CDR1 is SGHTA and CDR2 is FQGNSA in the germline V gene. With 4 bases clipped from V and 0 bases from J, the junction kept 4 bases outside the gene matches. The CDR3 region is CASSSDRGRTNYGYTF. For the CDR3, the DNA is TGTGCCAGCAGCTCGGACAGGGGGCGAACTAACTATGGCTACACCTTC.

The chain links TRBV9 to TRBJ1-3; no clear D. CDR1 and CDR2 from the germline V gene are SGDLS and YYNGEE. The ends were cut back, 0 bases at V and 2 bases at J, with 9 bases in the middle. This CDR3 comprises 15 residues. DNA of the CDR3: TGTGCCAGCAGCGTAGATCGGGTCCCTGGAAACACCATATATTTT. This sequence encodes CASSVDRVPGNTIYF.

The CDR3 here is CASSADRGRNTIYF. The DNA of the CDR3 is TGTGCCAGCAGTGCGGACAGGGGCCGAAACACCATATATTTT. The chain couples TRBV27 to TRBJ1-3; 9 bases map to TRBD1. The CDR3 extends over 14 amino acids. The trim removed 5 bases at V and 5 bases at J, leaving 4 bases unmatched. Per the germline V gene, CDR1 is MNHEY and CDR2 is SMNVEV (reference sequence).

This clone was seen once. The J gene is TRBJ1-2, the V gene TRBV10-3; D may be TRBD1 (6 bases). Germline V gives CDR1 ENHRY, CDR2 SYGVKD. V shed 4 bases and J shed 3 bases, with 9 bases lying between them. This CDR3 has 13 residues. The CDR3, as DNA: TGTGCCATCAGTGTGGGGGCGGACTATGGCTACACCTTC. Translating it yields CAISVGADYGYTF.

The chain uses TRBV6-2 or TRBV6-3 and TRBJ1-1; TRBD1 matches at 10 bases. CDR1 MNHEY and CDR2 SVGEGT come from the germline V gene. The CDR3 totals 15 residues. J was trimmed by 2 bases and V by 1 base; bases with no gene match: 1. The CDR3 loop is CASSYWDRGNTEAFF. Written as DNA, the CDR3 is TGTGCCAGCAGTTACTGGGACAGGGGAAACACTGAAGCTTTCTTT.

This clone came up once. For the CDR3, the DNA is TGTGCCAGCAGAAAGGGTGAGGGAAATCAGCCCCAGCATTTT. Translated: CASRKGEGNQPQHF. The chain has TRBV2 and TRBJ1-5; no clear D gene. V lost 6 bases and J lost 4, with 13 bases in between. Germline lookup yields CDR1 SNHLY and CDR2 FYNNEI. This CDR3 region has 14 residues.

The chain carries TRBV27 and TRBJ1-5, with D possibly TRBD1 on 5 matching bases. CDR3 length: 16 residues. CDR1 is MNHEY, CDR2 SMNVEV, per germline (reference sequence). Deletions cut 2 bases from V and 9 bases from J, with 20 bases between. The CDR3 reads CASSLREGTLLGPQHF. CDR3 in DNA: TGTGCCAGCAGTTTACGGGAGGGGACTCTCCTGGGGCCCCAGCATTTT.

This clone has just a few counts. V and J are TRBV4-3 and TRBJ2-5; 7 positions agree with TRBD1. CDR1 LGHNA and CDR2 YSLEER come from the germline V gene. CDR3 size: 15 residues. Trimming removed 1 base from V and 5 bases from J; junction bases left unmatched: 7. This CDR3 reads CASSQVTGVGETQYF. DNA of the CDR3: TGCGCCAGCAGCCAAGTTACAGGGGTCGGTGAGACCCAGTACTTC.

The chain employs TRBV5-1 and TRBJ1-2, with 9 nucleotides matching TRBD1. The CDR3 loop spans 13 amino acids. Per the germline V gene, CDR1 is SGHRS and CDR2 is YFSETQ. J gave up 8 bases and V 0 bases, and 2 bases lay outside the gene matches. CDR3 sequence reads: CASSLGQGEGYTF. In nucleotides, the CDR3 is TGCGCCAGCAGCTTGGGACAGGGGGAAGGCTACACCTTC.

The V and J genes are TRBV7-9 and TRBJ2-4; TRBD2 agrees at 10 bases. Losses at the gene ends were 4 bases for V and 5 bases for J; bases not matched to a gene: 5. The germline CDR1 and CDR2 sequences are SEHNR and FQNEAQ (reference sequence). This CDR3 has 15 residues. The CDR3 region is CASSSLAGDQNIQYF. CDR3 sequence (DNA): TGTGCCAGCAGCTCCCTAGCGGGAGATCAAAACATTCAGTACTTC.

This clone was recorded a few times. J is TRBJ2-1 and V is TRBV13, with 8 bases matching TRBD1. This CDR3 has 15 residues. Trimming removed 5 bases from V and 2 bases from J; junction bases left unmatched: 5. Germline V gene lookup returns CDR1 PRHDT and CDR2 FYEKMQ (reference sequence). This chain's CDR3 is CASSLQGEAYNEQFF. DNA of the CDR3: TGTGCCAGCAGCCTACAGGGGGAAGCCTACAATGAGCAGTTCTTC.

The rearrangement links TRBV7-9 to TRBJ1-4; maybe TRBD1 (5 bases). The CDR3 runs 14 residues. Trimming left V 4 bases short and J 3 bases short, with 9 bases between. Germline values: CDR1 SEHNR, CDR2 FQNEAQ (reference sequence). CDR3 in DNA: TGTGCCAGCAGCTCCAGGGACGCTAATGAAAAACTGTTTTTT. This translates into CASSSRDANEKLFF. The full variable domain, rest sourced from reference TRBV7-9 and TRBJ1-4, is DTGVSQNPRHKITKRGQNVTFRCDPISEHNRLYWYRQTLGQGPEFLTYFQNEAQLEKSRLLSDRFSAERPKGSFSTLEIQRTEQGDSAMYLCASSSRDANEKLFFGSGTQLSVL.

The chain couples TRBV30 to TRBJ2-3, with 10 positions matching TRBD2. Germline CDR1 reads GTSNPN; CDR2 reads SVGIG (reference sequence). The CDR3 is 15 residues long. V trimming: 1 base; J trimming: 2 bases; junction bases outside the gene matches: 3. CDR3 sequence reads: CAWSGLAGVTDTQYF. The DNA of the CDR3 is TGTGCCTGGAGTGGGCTAGCGGGGGTCACAGATACGCAGTATTTT.

J is TRBJ2-1 and V is TRBV10-1; TRBD1 or TRBD2 may be the D gene (6 bases each). V was pared by 4 bases and J by 0 bases, with 19 bases between. The germline CDR1 and CDR2 sequences are WNHNN and SYGVQD (reference sequence). The length of the CDR3 is 18 residues. CDR3 residues: CASSGPGHEGGSYNEQFF. DNA of the CDR3: TGCGCCAGCAGTGGGCCAGGCCATGAGGGGGGCTCCTACAATGAGCAGTTCTTC.